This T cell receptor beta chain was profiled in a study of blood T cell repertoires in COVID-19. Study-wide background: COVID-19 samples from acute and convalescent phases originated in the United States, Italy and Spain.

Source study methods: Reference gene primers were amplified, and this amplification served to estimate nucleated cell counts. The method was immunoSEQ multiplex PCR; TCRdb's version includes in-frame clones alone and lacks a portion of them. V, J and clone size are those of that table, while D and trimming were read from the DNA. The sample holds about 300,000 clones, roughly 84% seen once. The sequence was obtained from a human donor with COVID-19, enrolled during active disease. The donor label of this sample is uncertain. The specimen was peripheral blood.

As DNA, the CDR3 is TGTGCCAGCAGCTTGGCCGACGGGTATTCACCCCTCCACTTT. Protein product: CASSLADGYSPLHF. The V and J genes are TRBV5-5 and TRBJ1-6; D is uncertain. Looked up from germline, CDR1 is SGHKS and CDR2 is YYEKEE (reference sequence). The V end lost 0 bases, the J end lost 8 bases, and 9 bases lay between the germline ends. This CDR3 spans 14 amino acids.